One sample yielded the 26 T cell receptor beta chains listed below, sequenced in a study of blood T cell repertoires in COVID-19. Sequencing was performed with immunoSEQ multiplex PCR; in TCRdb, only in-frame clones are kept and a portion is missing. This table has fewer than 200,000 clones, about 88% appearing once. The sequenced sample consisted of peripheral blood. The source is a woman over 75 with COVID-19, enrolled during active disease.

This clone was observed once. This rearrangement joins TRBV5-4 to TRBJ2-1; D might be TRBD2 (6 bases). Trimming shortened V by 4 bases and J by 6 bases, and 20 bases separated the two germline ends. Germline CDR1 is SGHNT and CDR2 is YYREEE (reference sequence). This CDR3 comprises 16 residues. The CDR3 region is CASSPISGLPPNEQFF. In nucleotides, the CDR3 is TGTGCCAGCAGCCCAATTAGCGGCCTGCCACCCAATGAGCAGTTCTTC.

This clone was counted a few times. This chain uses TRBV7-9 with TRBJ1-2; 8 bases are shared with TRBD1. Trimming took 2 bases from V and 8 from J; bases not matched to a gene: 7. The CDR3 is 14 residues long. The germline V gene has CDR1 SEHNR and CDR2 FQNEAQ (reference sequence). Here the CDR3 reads CASSLFTGGEGYTF. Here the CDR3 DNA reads TGTGCCAGCAGCTTATTTACAGGGGGAGAAGGCTACACCTTC. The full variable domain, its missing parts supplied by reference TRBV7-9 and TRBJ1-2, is DTGVSQNPRHKITKRGQNVTFRCDPISEHNRLYWYRQTLGQGPEFLTYFQNEAQLEKSRLLSDRFSAERPKGSFSTLEIQRTEQGDSAMYLCASSLFTGGEGYTFGSGTRLTVV.

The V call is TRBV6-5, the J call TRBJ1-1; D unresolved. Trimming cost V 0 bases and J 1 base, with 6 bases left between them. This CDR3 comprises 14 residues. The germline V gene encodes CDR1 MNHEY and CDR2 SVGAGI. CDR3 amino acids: CASSYSESNTEAFF. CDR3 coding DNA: TGTGCCAGCAGTTACTCTGAGTCGAACACTGAAGCTTTCTTT.

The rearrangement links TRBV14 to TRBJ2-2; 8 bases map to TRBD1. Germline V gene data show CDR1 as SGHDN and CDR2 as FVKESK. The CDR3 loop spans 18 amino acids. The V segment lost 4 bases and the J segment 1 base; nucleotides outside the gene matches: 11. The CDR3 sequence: CASSRDKTGALNTGELFF. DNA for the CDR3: TGTGCCAGCAGCCGAGACAAGACAGGGGCCCTGAACACCGGGGAGCTGTTTTTT.

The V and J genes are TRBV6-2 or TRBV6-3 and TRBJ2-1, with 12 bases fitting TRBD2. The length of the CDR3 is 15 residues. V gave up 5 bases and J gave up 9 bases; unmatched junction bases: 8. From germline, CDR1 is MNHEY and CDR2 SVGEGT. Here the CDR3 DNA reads TGTGCCAGCAGTAAAGGACTAGCGGGACATGGTGAGCAGTTCTTC. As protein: CASSKGLAGHGEQFF.

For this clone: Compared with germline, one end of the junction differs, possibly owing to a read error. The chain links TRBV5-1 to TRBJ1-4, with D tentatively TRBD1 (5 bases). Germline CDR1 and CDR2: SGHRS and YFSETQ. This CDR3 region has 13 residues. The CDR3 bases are TGCGCCAGCAGACCGGGGACTAGTGAAAAACTGTTTTTT. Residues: CASRPGTSEKLFF.

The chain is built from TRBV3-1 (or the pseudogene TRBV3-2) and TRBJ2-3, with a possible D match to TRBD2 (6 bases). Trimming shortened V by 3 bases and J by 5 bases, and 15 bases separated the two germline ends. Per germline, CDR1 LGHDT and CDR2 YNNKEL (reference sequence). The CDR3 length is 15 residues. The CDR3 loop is CASSHLTAGIDTQYF. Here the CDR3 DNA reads TGTGCCAGCAGCCACCTTACCGCGGGGATAGATACGCAGTATTTT.

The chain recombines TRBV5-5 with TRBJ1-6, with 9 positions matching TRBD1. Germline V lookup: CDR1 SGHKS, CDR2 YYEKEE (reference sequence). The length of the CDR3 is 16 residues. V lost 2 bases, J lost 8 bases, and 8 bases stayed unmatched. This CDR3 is CASSLGTGRLDSPLHF. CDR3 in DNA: TGTGCCAGCAGCTTAGGGACAGGGAGGCTTGATTCACCCCTCCACTTT.

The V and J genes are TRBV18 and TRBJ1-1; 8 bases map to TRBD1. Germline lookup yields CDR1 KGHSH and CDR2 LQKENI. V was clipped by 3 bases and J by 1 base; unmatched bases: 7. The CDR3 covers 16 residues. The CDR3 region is CASSPLGTGPNTEAFF. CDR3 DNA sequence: TGTGCCAGCTCACCCCTCGGGACAGGCCCGAACACTGAAGCTTTCTTT.

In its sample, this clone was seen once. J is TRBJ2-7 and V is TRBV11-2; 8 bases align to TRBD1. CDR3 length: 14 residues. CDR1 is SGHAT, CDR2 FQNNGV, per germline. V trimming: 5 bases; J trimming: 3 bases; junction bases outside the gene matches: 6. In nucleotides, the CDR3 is TGTGCCAGCAGCACTGGACAGGGATTCTACGAGCAGTACTTC. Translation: CASSTGQGFYEQYF.

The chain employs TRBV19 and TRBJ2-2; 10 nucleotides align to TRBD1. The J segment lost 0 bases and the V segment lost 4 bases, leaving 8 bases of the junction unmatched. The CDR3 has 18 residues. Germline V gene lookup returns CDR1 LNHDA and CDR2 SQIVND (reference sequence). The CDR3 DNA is TGTGCCAGTAGTACCGGGACAGGGGTCTTCGCGAACACCGGGGAGCTGTTTTTT. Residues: CASSTGTGVFANTGELFF. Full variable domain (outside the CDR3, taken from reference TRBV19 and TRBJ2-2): DGGITQSPKYLFRKEGQNVTLSCEQNLNHDAMYWYRQDPGQGLRLIYYSQIVNDFQKGDIAEGYSVSREKKESFPLTVTSAQKNPTAFYLCASSTGTGVFANTGELFFGEGSRLTVL.

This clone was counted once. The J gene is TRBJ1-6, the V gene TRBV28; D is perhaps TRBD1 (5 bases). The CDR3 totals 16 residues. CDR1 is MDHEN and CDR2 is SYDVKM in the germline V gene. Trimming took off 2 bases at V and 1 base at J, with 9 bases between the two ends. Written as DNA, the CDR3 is TGTGCCAGCAGTTTACTGGAGGGGTCCTATAATTCACCCCTCCACTTT. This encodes CASSLLEGSYNSPLHF.

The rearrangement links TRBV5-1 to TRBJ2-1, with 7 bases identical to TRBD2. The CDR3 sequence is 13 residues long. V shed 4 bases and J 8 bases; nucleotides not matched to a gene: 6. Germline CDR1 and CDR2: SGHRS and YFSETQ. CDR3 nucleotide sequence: TGCGCCAGCAGCCCGGGGGGTAGGGATGAGCAGTTCTTC. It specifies CASSPGGRDEQFF.

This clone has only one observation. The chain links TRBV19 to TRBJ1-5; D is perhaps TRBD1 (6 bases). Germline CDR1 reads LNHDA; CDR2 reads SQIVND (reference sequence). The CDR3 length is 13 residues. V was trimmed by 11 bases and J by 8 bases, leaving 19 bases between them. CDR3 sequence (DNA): TGTGCCGCGGGAGGGGGGGCAATCGAGCCCCAGCATTTT. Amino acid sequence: CAAGGGAIEPQHF.

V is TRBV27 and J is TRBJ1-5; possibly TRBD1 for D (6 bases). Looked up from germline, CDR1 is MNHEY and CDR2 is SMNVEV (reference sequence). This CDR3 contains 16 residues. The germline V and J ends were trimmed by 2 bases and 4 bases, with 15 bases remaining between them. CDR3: CASSLQPLDRNQPQHF. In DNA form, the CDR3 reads TGTGCCAGCAGTTTACAGCCCCTGGACAGAAATCAGCCCCAGCATTTT.

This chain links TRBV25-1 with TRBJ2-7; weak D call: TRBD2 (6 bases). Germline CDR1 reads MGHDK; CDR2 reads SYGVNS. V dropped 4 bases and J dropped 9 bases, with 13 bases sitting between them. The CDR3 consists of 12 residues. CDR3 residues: CASSGGGVPQYF. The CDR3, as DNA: TGTGCCAGCAGTGGTGGAGGGGTGCCGCAGTACTTC.

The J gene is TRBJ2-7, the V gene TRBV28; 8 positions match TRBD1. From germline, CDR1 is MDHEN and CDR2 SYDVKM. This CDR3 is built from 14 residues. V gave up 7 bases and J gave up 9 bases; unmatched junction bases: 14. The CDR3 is CASNVLGITGGQYF. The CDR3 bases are TGTGCCAGCAACGTCTTAGGGATTACAGGGGGGCAGTACTTC.

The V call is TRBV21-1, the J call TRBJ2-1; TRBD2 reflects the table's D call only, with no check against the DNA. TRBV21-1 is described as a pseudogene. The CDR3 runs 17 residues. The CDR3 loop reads CASSAGSGRGGHNEQFF. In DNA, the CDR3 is TGTGCCAGCAGCGCGGGTAGCGGGAGAGGGGGGCACAATGAGCAGTTCTTC.

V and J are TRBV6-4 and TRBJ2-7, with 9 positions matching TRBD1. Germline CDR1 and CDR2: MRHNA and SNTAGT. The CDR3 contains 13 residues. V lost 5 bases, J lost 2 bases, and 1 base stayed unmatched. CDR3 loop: CASSHRGPYEQYF. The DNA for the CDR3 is TGTGCCAGCAGTCACAGGGGGCCCTACGAGCAGTACTTC.

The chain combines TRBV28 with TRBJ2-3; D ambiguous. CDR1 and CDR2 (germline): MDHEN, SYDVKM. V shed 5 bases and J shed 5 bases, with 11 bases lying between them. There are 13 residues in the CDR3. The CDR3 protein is CASSEKPGDTQYF. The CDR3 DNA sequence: TGTGCCAGCAGTGAAAAGCCTGGAGATACGCAGTATTTT.

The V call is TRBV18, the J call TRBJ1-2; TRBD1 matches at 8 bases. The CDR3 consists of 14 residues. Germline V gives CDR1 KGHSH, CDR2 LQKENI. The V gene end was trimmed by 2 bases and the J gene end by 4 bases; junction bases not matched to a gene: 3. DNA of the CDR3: TGTGCCAGCTCACCAGACAGGGGCGGCTATGGCTACACCTTC. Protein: CASSPDRGGYGYTF.

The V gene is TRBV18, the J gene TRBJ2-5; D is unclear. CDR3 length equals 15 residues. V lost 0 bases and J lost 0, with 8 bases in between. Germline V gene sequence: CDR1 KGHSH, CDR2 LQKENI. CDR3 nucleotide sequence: TGTGCCAGCTCACCACCGAGGCCATACCAAGAGACCCAGTACTTC. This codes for CASSPPRPYQETQYF.

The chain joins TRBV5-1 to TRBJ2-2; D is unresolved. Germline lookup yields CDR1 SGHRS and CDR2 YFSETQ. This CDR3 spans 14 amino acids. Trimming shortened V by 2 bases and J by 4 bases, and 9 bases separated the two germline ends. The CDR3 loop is CASSFITGTGELFF. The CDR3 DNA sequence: TGCGCCAGCAGCTTTATTACGGGCACCGGGGAGCTGTTTTTT.

CDR3 nucleotides: TGTGCCAGCAGCTTAGAACAGGGGGCTCGTTCACCCCTCCACTTT. Its translation is CASSLEQGARSPLHF. The chain uses TRBV7-2 and TRBJ1-6, with 9 bases identical to TRBD1. CDR1 and CDR2 from the germline V gene are SGHTA and FQGNSA. CDR3 size: 15 residues. V gave up 1 base and J gave up 9 bases; unmatched junction bases: 4.

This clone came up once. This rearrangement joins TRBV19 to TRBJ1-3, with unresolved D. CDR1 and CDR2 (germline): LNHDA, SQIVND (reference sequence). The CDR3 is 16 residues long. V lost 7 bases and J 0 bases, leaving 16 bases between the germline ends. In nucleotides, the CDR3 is TGTGCCAGTATCGCACAGTCCCAAAGCTCTGGAAACACCATATATTTT. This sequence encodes CASIAQSQSSGNTIYF.

CDR3 protein: CASSPTRNEQFF. The CDR3 DNA reads TGCGCCAGCAGCCCGACTAGGAATGAGCAGTTCTTC. The rearrangement uses TRBV5-1 and TRBJ2-1, with TRBD2 as a possible D gene (6 bases). Trimming pared 4 bases from V and 7 bases from J, leaving 9 bases between. This CDR3 comprises 12 residues. Germline loops: CDR1 SGHRS, CDR2 YFSETQ.